This T cell receptor beta chain came from a study of blood T cell repertoires in COVID-19. For the study at large: Researchers got acute and convalescent COVID-19 samples from the United States, Italy and Spain. T cells, B-cell-depleted T cells, or PBMCs provided the cDNA or gDNA that served as material.

Original methodology: Amplification from reference gene primers served as the basis for estimated nucleated cell counts. Some clones are missing from TCRdb's copy, which holds only in-frame ones; the method was immunoSEQ multiplex PCR. The DNA gave D and trimming, while V, J and clone size come from that table. This sample yields around 250,000 clones, of which 80% to 90% are seen a single time; 5.7% belongs to the top ten. The sample holds one count of this clone. Trimming cost V 3 bases and J 7 bases, with 21 bases left between them. The CDR3 has 17 amino acids. Germline V gene data show CDR1 as KGHSH and CDR2 as LQKENI.

This TCR was sampled from a man older than 75 with acute or convalescent COVID-19. Sequencing was carried out using peripheral blood. The chain uses TRBV18 and TRBJ1-4; no reliable D call. The chain's CDR3 is CASSPMIRESAREKLFF. CDR3 DNA: TGTGCCAGCTCACCGATGATTAGGGAGTCAGCGCGTGAAAAACTGTTTTTT.